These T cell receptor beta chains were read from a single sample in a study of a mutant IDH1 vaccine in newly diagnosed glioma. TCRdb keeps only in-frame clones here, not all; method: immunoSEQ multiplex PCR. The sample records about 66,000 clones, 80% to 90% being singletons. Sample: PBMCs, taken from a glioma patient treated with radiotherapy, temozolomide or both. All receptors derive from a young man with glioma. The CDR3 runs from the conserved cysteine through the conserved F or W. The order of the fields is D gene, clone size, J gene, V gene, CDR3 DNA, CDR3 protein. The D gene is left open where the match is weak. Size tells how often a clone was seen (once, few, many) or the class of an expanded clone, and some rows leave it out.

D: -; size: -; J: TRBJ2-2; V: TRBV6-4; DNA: TGTGCCAGCAGTGAGGGCACCGGGGAGCTGTTTTTT; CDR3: CASSEGTGELFF
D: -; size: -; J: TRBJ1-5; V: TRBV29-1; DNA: TGCAGCGTTCGCCGGGACAGCAATCAGCCCCAGCATTTT; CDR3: CSVRRDSNQPQHF
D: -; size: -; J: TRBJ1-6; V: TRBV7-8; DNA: TGTGCCAGCAGCCAACACGACCATAGCGCCGACATCTATAATTCACCCCTCCACTTT; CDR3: CASSQHDHSADIYNSPLHF
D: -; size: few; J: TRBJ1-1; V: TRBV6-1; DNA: TGTGCCAGTGGATGGCGGGGGGGCGCCGCTGAAGCTTTCTTT; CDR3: CASGWRGGAAEAFF
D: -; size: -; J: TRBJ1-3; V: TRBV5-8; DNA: TGTGCCAGCAGTCCACGACAGTCTGGAAACACCATATATTTT; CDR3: CASSPRQSGNTIYF
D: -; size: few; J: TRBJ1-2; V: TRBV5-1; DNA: TGCGCCAGCAGTTATAACAGGGAAATGAACTATGGCTACACCTTC; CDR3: CASSYNREMNYGYTF
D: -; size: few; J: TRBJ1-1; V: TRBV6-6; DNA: TGTGCCAGCAGTTACATGGGAGGGGACGGCACTGAAGCTTTCTTT; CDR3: CASSYMGGDGTEAFF
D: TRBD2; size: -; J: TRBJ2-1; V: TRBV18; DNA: TGTGCCAGCTCCCTCCTGGAGAGCGGGGGGAGAAGCTCCTACAATGAGCAGTTCTTC; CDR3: CASSLLESGGRSSYNEQFF
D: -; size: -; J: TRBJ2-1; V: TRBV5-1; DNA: TGCGCCAGCAGCTTCTCATACGGTGAGCAGTTCTTC; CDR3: CASSFSYGEQFF
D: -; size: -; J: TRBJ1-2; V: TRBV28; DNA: TGTGCCAGCAGTTTGAACAGCGCCTACTATGGCTACACCTTC; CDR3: CASSLNSAYYGYTF
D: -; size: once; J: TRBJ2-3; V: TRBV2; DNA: TGTGCCAGCAGGCGGGCAGGGGGGACAGATACGCAGTATTTT; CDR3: CASRRAGGTDTQYF
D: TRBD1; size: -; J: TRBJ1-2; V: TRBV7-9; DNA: TGTGCCAGCAGCCCCGGGACAGCCATAACTTTCATCTATGGCTACACCTTC; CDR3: CASSPGTAITFIYGYTF